This TCR beta chain emerged from a study of human T cells and chemical hapten exposure. Study-wide context: Sensitizing treatment utilized 2% DPC over a roughly 2 cm by roughly 2 cm portion of upper inner arm skin. Reading of the patch tests, which applied 0.01% DPC to the upper back, occurred at 6 days. Patients received weekly diphenylcyclopropenone doses to the scalp throughout the approximately 23-week study.

Indicated time point: patch test 1, 2 weeks after DPC sensitization. The treatment is: therapeutic diphenylcyclopropenone sensitization with weekly scalp DPC. Sample donors consisted of patients with alopecia, aged 18 to 70 years, who were suitable for DPC. The CDR3 is made up of 13 amino acids. CDR1 and CDR2 (germline): DFQATT, SNEGSKA (reference sequence). The V and J ends lost 5 bases and 7 bases respectively, with 18 bases between them. TCRdb used MiXCR to reprocess the RACE reads, holding one entry per CDR3 protein. The sample consists of 75,000 to 100,000 distinct CDR3 sequences, 10% of them appearing once.

The sample here was whole blood, taken in connection with sensitization to the hapten diphenylcyclopropenone (DPC). This chain connects TRBV20-1 to TRBJ2-7; D call uncertain. The sequence came from a man between 35 and 55 years old with alopecia areata. Some clones in this sample may be carry-over from other donors' samples. CDR3 residues: CSALRSPRGEQYF. For the CDR3, the DNA is TGCAGTGCTTTAAGAAGTCCCCGAGGTGAGCAGTACTTC.